This T cell receptor beta chain was observed in a study of shared clonotypes between healthy human individuals. Turning to this clone: Its antigen is still unknown.

TCRdb's table, derived via immunoSEQ multiplex PCR, lists solely in-frame clones and lacks some. The data hold a few hundred thousand clones, with more than 95% observed a single time. Overall study findings and caveats: A generally larger estimated richness was seen in naive subsets than in memory subsets.

V shed 4 bases and J shed 1 base, with 10 bases lying between them. The CDR3 loop spans 14 amino acids. Germline V gene sequence: CDR1 SGHNT, CDR2 YYREEE (reference sequence). Source material: naive CD4+ T cells sorted from blood. Subset noted: CD45RA+ positively selected. The V call is TRBV5-4, the J call TRBJ2-3; D remains ambiguous. This clonotype was obtained from a young woman in good health. CDR3 in amino acids: CASSPDVGTDTQYF. The DNA of the CDR3 is TGTGCCAGCAGCCCAGACGTGGGCACAGATACGCAGTATTTT.